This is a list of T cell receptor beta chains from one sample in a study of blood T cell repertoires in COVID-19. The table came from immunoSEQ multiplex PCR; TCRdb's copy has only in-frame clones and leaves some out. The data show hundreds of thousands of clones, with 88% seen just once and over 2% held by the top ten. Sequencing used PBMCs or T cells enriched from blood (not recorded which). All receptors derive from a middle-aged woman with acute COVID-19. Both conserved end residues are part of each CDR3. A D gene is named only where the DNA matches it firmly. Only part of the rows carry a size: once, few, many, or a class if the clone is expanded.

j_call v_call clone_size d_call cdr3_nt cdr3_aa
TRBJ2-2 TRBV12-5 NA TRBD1 TGTGCTAGTGGATTCGGGACAGGGAGGGAGCTGTTTTTT CASGFGTGRELFF
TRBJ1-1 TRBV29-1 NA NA TGCAGCGTTGAAGTTCGTTCAACCAGGGCGGTTGAAGCTTTCTTT CSVEVRSTRAVEAFF
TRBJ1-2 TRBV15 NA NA TGTGCCACCAGCAGAGATCTGCGTGAGGATCGCTACACCTTC CATSRDLREDRYTF
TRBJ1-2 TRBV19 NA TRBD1 TGTGCCAGTAGTATTTCCGGGGGACAGCCCTTCACCTATGGCTACACCTTC CASSISGGQPFTYGYTF
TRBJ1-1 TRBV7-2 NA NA TGTGCCAGCAGCTTTTCCAGAGGCGCTGAAGCTTTCTTT CASSFSRGAEAFF
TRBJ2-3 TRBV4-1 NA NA TGCGCCAGCAGCCCCATACAGGGTATCGATACGCAGTATTTT CASSPIQGIDTQYF
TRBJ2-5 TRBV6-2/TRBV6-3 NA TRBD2 TGTGCCAGCAGTTCCGTAAGCGGGGGGGCAACAGAGACCCAGTACTTC CASSSVSGGATETQYF
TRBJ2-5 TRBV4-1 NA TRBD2 TGCGCCAGCAGCCTGGCATATGGCGGGGGGGCGAGGGAGACCCAGTACTTC CASSLAYGGGARETQYF
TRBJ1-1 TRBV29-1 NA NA TGCAGCGGCGGACAGATGAACACTGAAGCTTTCTTT CSGGQMNTEAFF
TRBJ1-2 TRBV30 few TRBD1 TGTGCCTGGACACAGGGGGGCTATGGCTACACCTTC CAWTQGGYGYTF
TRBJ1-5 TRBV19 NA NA TGTGCCAGTAGTGTTACAGGGTCCAATCAGCCCCAGCATTTT CASSVTGSNQPQHF
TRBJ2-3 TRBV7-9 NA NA TGTGCCAGCAGCTTCCAACGGACAAGGCAGTTACTAGATACGCAGTATTTT CASSFQRTRQLLDTQYF
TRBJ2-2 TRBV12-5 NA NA TGTGCTAGTGGTTTGCTGTCCGGGGAGCTGTTTTTT CASGLLSGELFF
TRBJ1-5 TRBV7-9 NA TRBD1 TGTGCCAGCAGCTGGGGGACAGACAACCGGCCCCAGCATTTT CASSWGTDNRPQHF
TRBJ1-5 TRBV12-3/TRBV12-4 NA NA TGTGCCAGCAGTCCAGGGTATCAGCCCCAGCATTTT CASSPGYQPQHF
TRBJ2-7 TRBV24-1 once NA TGTGCCACCAGTGATGCAACCGCTGGAGGGTTTTACGAGCAGTACTTC CATSDATAGGFYEQYF
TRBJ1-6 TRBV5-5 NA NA TGTGCCAGCAGCCAGGGTTCAGATTCACCCCTCCACTTT CASSQGSDSPLHF
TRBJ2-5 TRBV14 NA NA TGTGCCAGCAGCCTTGGTCGGGAGACCCAGTACTTC CASSLGRETQYF
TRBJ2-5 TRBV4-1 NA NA TGCGCCAGCAGCCAAGGTTTGGGCGGGGGCTGGCTAGGGGAGACCCAGTACTTC CASSQGLGGGWLGETQYF
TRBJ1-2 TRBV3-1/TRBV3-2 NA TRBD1 TGTGCCAGCAGTATCCAGGGGGTCTATGGCTACACCTTC CASSIQGVYGYTF
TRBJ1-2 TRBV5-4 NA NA TGTGCCAGCAGCTTGGGGCCGGAAAGGGGATTCTACACCTTC CASSLGPERGFYTF
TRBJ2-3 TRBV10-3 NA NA TGTGCCATCAGTGTAATTCAAACAGGTTTGGAAGATACGCAGTATTTT CAISVIQTGLEDTQYF
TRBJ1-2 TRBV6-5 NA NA TGTGCCAGCAGTTACATTGGCGGTGGCTATGGCTACACCTTC CASSYIGGGYGYTF
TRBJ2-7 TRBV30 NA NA TGTGCCTGTAGTGGATCCCCCACTTTGCAGTACTTC CACSGSPTLQYF
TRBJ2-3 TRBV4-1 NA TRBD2 TGCGCCAGCAGCCACAGACTGCTAGCGGCATCTAGCACAGATACGCAGTATTTT CASSHRLLAASSTDTQYF
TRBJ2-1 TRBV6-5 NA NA TGTGCCAGCAACACAGACGACAATGAGCAGTTCTTC CASNTDDNEQFF
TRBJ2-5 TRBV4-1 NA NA TGCGCCAGCAGCCAAGATCTCGGGGTGGGGTCTTTAGAGACCCAGTACTTC CASSQDLGVGSLETQYF
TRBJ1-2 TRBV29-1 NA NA TGCAGCGGATTCGGGACAACGAGCTATGGCTACACCTTC CSGFGTTSYGYTF
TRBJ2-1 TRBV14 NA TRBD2 TGTGCCAGCAGTCAGTTAGCGGGGGACTACAATGAGCAGTTCTTC CASSQLAGDYNEQFF
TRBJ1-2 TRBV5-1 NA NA TGCGCCAGCAGAAACGAAGGATCAGCGGGCGGCTACACCTTC CASRNEGSAGGYTF
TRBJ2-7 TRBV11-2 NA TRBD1 TGTGCCAGCAGCCGGGACAGGGACTACGAGCAGTACTTC CASSRDRDYEQYF
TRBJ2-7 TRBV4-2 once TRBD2 TGTGCCAGCAGCTCAGGGACTAGCGGGGGCACCTACGAGCAGTACTTC CASSSGTSGGTYEQYF
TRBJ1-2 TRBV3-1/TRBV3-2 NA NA TGTGCCAGCAGCCTCGACAGCTATGGCTACACCTTC CASSLDSYGYTF
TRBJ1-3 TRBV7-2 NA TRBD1 TGTGCCAGCAGCTTCGGACAGGGCTCTGGAAACACCATATATTTT CASSFGQGSGNTIYF
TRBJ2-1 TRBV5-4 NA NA TGTGCCAGCAGCTTATACCAAACACGATTCTCCTACAATGAGCAGTTCTTC CASSLYQTRFSYNEQFF
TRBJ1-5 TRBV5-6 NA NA TGTGCCAGCCGCCTGGCAGGGGTCAATCAGCCCCAGCATTTT CASRLAGVNQPQHF
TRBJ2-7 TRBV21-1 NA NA TGTGCCAGCAGGGGTTTGGCAGGGGGCAACGAGCAGTACTTC CASRGLAGGNEQYF
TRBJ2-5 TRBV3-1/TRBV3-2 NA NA TGTGCCAGCAGCCAAGATTATCGAGGCGGGACCTTCGGAGAGACCCAGTACTTC CASSQDYRGGTFGETQYF
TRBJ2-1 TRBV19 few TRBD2 TGTGCCAGTAGTGGGCGGGGGGGCAACAATGAGCAGTTCTTC CASSGRGGNNEQFF
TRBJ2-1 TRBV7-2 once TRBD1 TGTGCCAGCAGCTGGAGGACAGGGTTGAATGAGCAGTTCTTC CASSWRTGLNEQFF
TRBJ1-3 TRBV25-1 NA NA TGTGCCAGCAGTGATAGCTCCCCACTGGTCTCTGGAAACACCATATATTTT CASSDSSPLVSGNTIYF
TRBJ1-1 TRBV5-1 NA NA TGCGCCAGCAGCAGACCTTCAGAAGGGGATAGCACTGAAGCTTTCTTT CASSRPSEGDSTEAFF
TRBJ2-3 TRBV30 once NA TGTGCCTGGAGTGTACTACAGGGAACAGATACGCAGTATTTT CAWSVLQGTDTQYF
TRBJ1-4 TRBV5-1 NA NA TGCGCCAGCAGCTTGGAGGTGGCAGGGACTAATGAAAAACTGTTTTTT CASSLEVAGTNEKLFF
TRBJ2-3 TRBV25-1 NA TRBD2 TGTGCCAGCAGTGACTCACTAGCGGGGGGTGGCACAGATACGCAGTATTTT CASSDSLAGGGTDTQYF
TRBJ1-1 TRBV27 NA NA TGTGCCAGCAGTTTTGAGGGAGCTCCTATCGGAACTGAAGCTTTCTTT CASSFEGAPIGTEAFF
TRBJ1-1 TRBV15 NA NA TGTGCCACCGCGCCGGACAGATTGATGAACACTGAAGCTTTCTTT CATAPDRLMNTEAFF
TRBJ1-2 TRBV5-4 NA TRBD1 TGTGCCAGCAGCTCACCCACCCGGACAGGGTTATATGGCTACACCTTC CASSSPTRTGLYGYTF
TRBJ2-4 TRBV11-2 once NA TGTGCCAGCAGCCTCAATCCCGTATCCGCCGGGATTCAGTACTTC CASSLNPVSAGIQYF
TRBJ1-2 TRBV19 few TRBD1 TGTGCCAGTAGTATTTCCAGGGGGCGGTTAGCTGATGGCTACACCTTC CASSISRGRLADGYTF
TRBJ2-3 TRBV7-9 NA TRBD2 TGTGCCAGCAGCCCAAGCGGGGGGCTTCGGGATACGCAGTATTTT CASSPSGGLRDTQYF
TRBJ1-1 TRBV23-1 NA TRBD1 TGCGCCAGCAGTGATACACTATCCAGGGGGAGCACTGAAGCTTTCTTT CASSDTLSRGSTEAFF
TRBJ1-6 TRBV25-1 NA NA TGTGCCAGCAGTGTCGGGCCAGGGACTCTGGTTTTGAATTCACCCCTCCACTTT CASSVGPGTLVLNSPLHF
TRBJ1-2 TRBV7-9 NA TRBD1 TGTGCCAGCAGCTTAGGGACAGGGGATGGCTACACCTTC CASSLGTGDGYTF
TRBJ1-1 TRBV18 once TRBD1 TGTGCCAGCTCACCCAATTCCGGGACAGGGAACACTGAAGCTTTCTTT CASSPNSGTGNTEAFF
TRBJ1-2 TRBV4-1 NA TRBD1 TGCGCCAGCAGCCAAGATCACGGGACAGGTTACGGCTACACCTTC CASSQDHGTGYGYTF
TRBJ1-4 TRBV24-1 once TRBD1 TGTGCCACCAGTGACCCCGACAGGGGTGTAGGTGAAAAACTGTTTTTT CATSDPDRGVGEKLFF
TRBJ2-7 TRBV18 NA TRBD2 TGTGCCAGCTCACCCAACGGGGGACTAGCGGGGGGTGCCTACGAGCAGTACTTC CASSPNGGLAGGAYEQYF
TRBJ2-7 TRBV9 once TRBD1 TGTGCCAGCAGCGTAGGACAGGGAACTGGCGAGCAGTACTTC CASSVGQGTGEQYF
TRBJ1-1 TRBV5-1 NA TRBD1 TGCGCCAGCAGCTTGGGCGGGGCAGGGGGTGAAGCTTTCTTT CASSLGGAGGEAFF